This is a list of T cell receptor beta chains from one sample in a study of B cell selection in AIRE deficiency. Sequenced by immunoSEQ multiplex PCR; TCRdb stores in-frame clones only, minus some. The sample lists roughly 25,000 clones; about 95% were seen once. What was sequenced was CD4+CD127+ conventional T cells sorted from PBMCs. These receptors were collected from a human donor in good health. Both conserved end residues are part of each CDR3. The D gene is left open where the match is weak. Expanded clones get a size class; other rows say once, few or many, or leave the size out.

>14|NA|NA|TRBJ2-3|TRBV10-3
CAIRAGASTDTQYF
TGTGCCATCAGGGCAGGGGCTAGCACAGATACGCAGTATTTT
>17|TRBD1|NA|TRBJ2-3|TRBV13
CASSRQEGTGLTDTQYF
TGTGCCAGCAGCCGACAGGAAGGGACAGGGCTGACAGATACGCAGTATTTT
>15|TRBD1|NA|TRBJ2-7|TRBV4-2
CASSQDRQGRYEQYF
TGTGCCAGCAGCCAAGATCGACAGGGCCGCTACGAGCAGTACTTC
>11|NA|NA|TRBJ2-1|TRBV5-6
CASSQSNEQFF
TGTGCCAGCAGCCAGTCTAATGAGCAGTTCTTC
>15|TRBD2|NA|TRBJ2-1|TRBV9
CASSVAAGGPNEQFF
TGTGCCAGCAGCGTAGCGGCGGGAGGGCCCAATGAGCAGTTCTTC
>16|TRBD2|NA|TRBJ2-2|TRBV7-9
CASSLGTSANTGELFF
TGTGCCAGCAGCTTAGGAACTAGCGCGAACACCGGGGAGCTGTTTTTT
>17|TRBD1|NA|TRBJ2-6|TRBV19
CASSVSGTGTGANVLTF
TGTGCCAGTAGTGTCTCCGGGACAGGGACCGGGGCCAACGTCCTGACTTTC
>16|TRBD2|NA|TRBJ2-7|TRBV9
CASSPNSGRRSGEQYF
TGTGCCAGCAGCCCCAATAGCGGGAGGAGGTCGGGGGAGCAGTACTTC
>14|NA|NA|TRBJ2-7|TRBV5-5
CASSLSGTLHEQYF
TGTGCCAGCAGCTTATCCGGGACCTTACACGAGCAGTACTTC
>17|TRBD2|NA|TRBJ2-1|TRBV19
CASSMALAGIMYNEQFF
TGTGCCAGTAGTATGGCTCTAGCGGGAATTATGTACAATGAGCAGTTCTTC
>16|NA|NA|TRBJ2-3|TRBV2
CASMDPAAGVTDTQYF
TGTGCCAGCATGGATCCGGCCGCCGGGGTCACAGATACGCAGTATTTT
>14|NA|NA|TRBJ2-1|TRBV7-3
CASSSWTGHHEQFF
TGTGCCAGCAGCTCCTGGACGGGCCACCATGAGCAGTTCTTC
>15|TRBD2|NA|TRBJ2-1|TRBV19
CASSYGTSGKNEQFF
TGTGCCAGTAGTTACGGGACTAGCGGGAAGAATGAGCAGTTCTTC
>12|NA|NA|TRBJ1-5|TRBV28
CASMVRDQPQHF
TGTGCCAGCATGGTCAGGGACCAGCCCCAGCATTTT
>13|NA|NA|TRBJ1-1|TRBV18
CASSPDINTEAFF
TGTGCCAGCTCACCCGACATTAACACTGAAGCTTTCTTT
>11|NA|NA|TRBJ1-2|TRBV30
CAWSMFAGYTF
TGTGCCTGGAGTATGTTTGCGGGCTACACCTTC
>14|TRBD1|NA|TRBJ2-2|TRBV5-6
CASSTLQGAGELFF
TGTGCCAGCAGCACCCTACAGGGGGCCGGGGAGCTGTTTTTT
>11|TRBD2|NA|TRBJ2-7|TRBV6-1
CASSLAGRQYF
TGTGCCAGCAGCCTAGCGGGACGGCAGTACTTC
>16|NA|NA|TRBJ2-3|TRBV10-3
CAISAPRDSSTDTQYF
TGTGCCATCAGTGCCCCCCGTGATTCTAGCACAGATACGCAGTATTTT
>13|TRBD1|NA|TRBJ1-1|TRBV7-3
CASSSGQGVKAFF
TGTGCCAGCAGCTCCGGACAGGGAGTCAAAGCTTTCTTT
>15|NA|NA|TRBJ2-1|TRBV28
CASSLYLATGNEQFF
TGTGCCAGCAGTTTATACCTAGCGACGGGCAATGAGCAGTTCTTC
>15|NA|NA|TRBJ1-2|TRBV4-3
CASSQEAVSNYGYTF
TGCGCCAGCAGCCAAGAGGCCGTATCTAACTATGGCTACACCTTC
>14|NA|NA|TRBJ2-7|TRBV27
CASRGPLATDEQYF
TGTGCCAGCAGAGGGCCCCTAGCGACAGACGAGCAGTACTTC
>12|NA|NA|TRBJ2-5|TRBV29-1
CSVPQGTGTQYF
TGCAGCGTCCCACAGGGAACGGGGACCCAGTACTTC
>16|NA|NA|TRBJ1-5|TRBV19
CASSITPSRGDQPQHF
TGTGCCAGTAGTATAACCCCGAGTAGGGGGGATCAGCCCCAGCATTTT
>14|NA|NA|TRBJ1-4|TRBV2
CASSETRRGEKLFF
TGTGCCAGCAGTGAGACGAGGCGGGGTGAAAAACTGTTTTTT
>16|TRBD2|NA|TRBJ2-2|TRBV29-1
CSVGSPSGGDTGELFF
TGCAGCGTTGGGAGCCCTAGCGGGGGGGACACCGGGGAGCTGTTTTTT
>18|TRBD2|NA|TRBJ2-1|TRBV5-1
CASRQGKTSGGRYNEQFF
TGCGCCAGCAGACAGGGCAAGACTAGCGGAGGGAGGTACAATGAGCAGTTCTTC
>12|NA|NA|TRBJ1-2|TRBV28
CASSLAGRGYTF
TGTGCCAGCAGTTTAGCCGGTCGGGGCTACACCTTC
>14|NA|NA|TRBJ1-2|TRBV5-1
CASSFSGQGHGYTF
TGCGCCAGCAGCTTTTCCGGCCAGGGCCACGGCTACACCTTC
>16|TRBD2|NA|TRBJ2-3|TRBV5-1
CASSPRTSGSADTQYF
TGCGCCAGCAGCCCCCGGACTAGCGGGAGCGCAGATACGCAGTATTTT
>12|NA|NA|TRBJ2-2|TRBV19
CASSRTTGELFF
TGTGCCAGTAGTAGAACCACCGGGGAGCTGTTTTTT
>16|TRBD1|NA|TRBJ2-3|TRBV11-3
CASSDKTGGDADTQYF
TGTGCCAGCAGCGATAAGACAGGGGGCGACGCAGATACGCAGTATTTT
>14|NA|NA|TRBJ1-2|TRBV4-1
CASSPEEGSYRYTF
TGCGCCAGCAGCCCCGAGGAAGGGTCCTATCGCTACACCTTC
>14|NA|NA|TRBJ2-3|TRBV6-1
CASSEDLNTDTQYF
TGTGCCAGCAGTGAAGACCTGAACACAGATACGCAGTATTTT
>13|NA|NA|TRBJ2-3|TRBV29-1
CSVISGSTDTQYF
TGCAGCGTAATCTCCGGGAGCACAGATACGCAGTATTTT
>13|NA|NA|TRBJ2-2|TRBV28
CASRTDLAGELFF
TGTGCCTCACGGACAGACCTGGCCGGGGAGCTGTTTTTT
>13|NA|NA|TRBJ2-7|TRBV9
CASSVVGGDEQYF
TGTGCCAGCAGCGTAGTGGGGGGAGACGAGCAGTACTTC
>16|NA|NA|TRBJ2-2|TRBV5-6
CASSSAGTTNTGELFF
TGTGCCAGCAGCTCCGCCGGGACAACGAACACCGGGGAGCTGTTTTTT
>14|TRBD1|NA|TRBJ1-2|TRBV5-4
CASSFRDRGRRITF
TGTGCCAGCAGCTTCCGGGACAGGGGGCGACGAATCACCTTC
>17|NA|NA|TRBJ2-3|TRBV5-7
CASSNWRGGGSTDTQYF
TGTGCCAGCAGCAACTGGAGAGGAGGGGGAAGCACAGATACGCAGTATTTT
>16|TRBD2|NA|TRBJ2-2|TRBV5-1
CASSLGLAGGTGELFF
TGCGCCAGCAGCTTAGGACTAGCGGGAGGCACCGGGGAGCTGTTTTTT
>15|NA|once|TRBJ2-2|TRBV18
CASSKQGANTGELFF
TGTGCCAGCTCAAAACAAGGCGCGAACACCGGGGAGCTGTTTTTT
>14|NA|NA|TRBJ1-6|TRBV6-5
CASSSGTPGSPLHF
TGTGCCAGCAGTTCCGGGACCCCAGGGTCACCCCTCCACTTT
>13|TRBD1|NA|TRBJ2-1|TRBV2
CATGTGGANEQFF
TGTGCCACGGGGACAGGGGGGGCCAATGAGCAGTTCTTC
>15|NA|NA|TRBJ2-1|TRBV4-1
CASRSGTRKGNEQFF
TGCGCCAGCAGATCCGGGACAAGGAAGGGCAATGAGCAGTTCTTC
>16|NA|few|TRBJ2-1|TRBV7-3
CASSLTSPAPYNEQFF
TGTGCCAGCAGCTTAACGTCCCCAGCCCCCTACAATGAGCAGTTCTTC
>14|NA|NA|TRBJ1-6|TRBV6-1
CASSETGYDSPLHF
TGTGCCAGCAGTGAAACAGGGTATGATTCACCCCTCCACTTT
>13|NA|NA|TRBJ1-3|TRBV7-6
CASSLARGDTIYF
TGTGCCAGCAGCTTAGCAAGGGGGGACACCATATATTTT
>14|NA|NA|TRBJ2-7|TRBV7-9
CASSLGVKTYEQYF
TGTGCCAGCAGCTTAGGTGTTAAGACCTACGAGCAGTACTTC
>16|TRBD1|NA|TRBJ1-1|TRBV6-6
CASSTGTGTGTTEAFF
TGTGCCAGCAGTACCGGGACAGGGACGGGGACGACTGAAGCTTTCTTT
>14|TRBD2|NA|TRBJ2-1|TRBV5-4
CATSSSGSQNEQFF
TGTGCCACTAGTTCTAGCGGGAGTCAAAATGAGCAGTTCTTC
>16|NA|NA|TRBJ2-3|TRBV6-1
CASSEAGSASTDTQYF
TGTGCCAGCAGTGAAGCAGGCAGCGCCAGCACAGATACGCAGTATTTT
>20|TRBD2|NA|TRBJ2-2|TRBV4-3
CASSQDYGLAGGSYTGELFF
TGCGCCAGCAGCCAAGATTATGGACTAGCGGGAGGTTCATACACCGGGGAGCTGTTTTTT